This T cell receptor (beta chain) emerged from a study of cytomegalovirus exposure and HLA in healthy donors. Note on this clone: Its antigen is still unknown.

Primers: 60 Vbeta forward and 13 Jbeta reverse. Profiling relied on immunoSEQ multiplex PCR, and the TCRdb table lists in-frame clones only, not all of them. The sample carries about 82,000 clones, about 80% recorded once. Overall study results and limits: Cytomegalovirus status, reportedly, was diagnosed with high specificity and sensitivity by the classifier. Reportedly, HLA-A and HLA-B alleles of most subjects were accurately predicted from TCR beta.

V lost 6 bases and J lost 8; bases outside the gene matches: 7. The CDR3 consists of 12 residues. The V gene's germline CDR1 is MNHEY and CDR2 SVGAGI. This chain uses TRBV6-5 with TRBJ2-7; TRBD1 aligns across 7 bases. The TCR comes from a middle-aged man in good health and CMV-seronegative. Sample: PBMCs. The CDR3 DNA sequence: TGTGCCAGCAGCCCCGGACAGGCCAAGCAGTACTTC. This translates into CASSPGQAKQYF.